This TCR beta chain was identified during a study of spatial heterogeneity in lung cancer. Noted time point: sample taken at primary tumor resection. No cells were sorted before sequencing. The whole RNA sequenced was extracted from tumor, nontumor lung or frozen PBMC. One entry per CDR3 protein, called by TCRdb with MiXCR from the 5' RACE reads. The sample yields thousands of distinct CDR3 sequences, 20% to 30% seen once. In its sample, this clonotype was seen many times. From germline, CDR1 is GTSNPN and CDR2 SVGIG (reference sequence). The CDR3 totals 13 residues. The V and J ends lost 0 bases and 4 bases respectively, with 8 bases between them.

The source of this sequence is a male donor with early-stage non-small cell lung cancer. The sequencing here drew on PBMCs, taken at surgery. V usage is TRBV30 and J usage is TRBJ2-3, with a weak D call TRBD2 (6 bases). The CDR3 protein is CAWSVRRADTQYF. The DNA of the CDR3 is TGTGCCTGGAGTGTAAGGAGGGCAGATACGCAGTATTTT. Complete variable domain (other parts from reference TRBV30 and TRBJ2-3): SQTIHQWPATLVQPVGSPLSLECTVEGTSNPNLYWYRQAAGRGLQLLFYSVGIGQISSEVPQNLSASRPQDRQFILSSKKLLLSDSGFYLCAWSVRRADTQYFGPGTRLTVL.